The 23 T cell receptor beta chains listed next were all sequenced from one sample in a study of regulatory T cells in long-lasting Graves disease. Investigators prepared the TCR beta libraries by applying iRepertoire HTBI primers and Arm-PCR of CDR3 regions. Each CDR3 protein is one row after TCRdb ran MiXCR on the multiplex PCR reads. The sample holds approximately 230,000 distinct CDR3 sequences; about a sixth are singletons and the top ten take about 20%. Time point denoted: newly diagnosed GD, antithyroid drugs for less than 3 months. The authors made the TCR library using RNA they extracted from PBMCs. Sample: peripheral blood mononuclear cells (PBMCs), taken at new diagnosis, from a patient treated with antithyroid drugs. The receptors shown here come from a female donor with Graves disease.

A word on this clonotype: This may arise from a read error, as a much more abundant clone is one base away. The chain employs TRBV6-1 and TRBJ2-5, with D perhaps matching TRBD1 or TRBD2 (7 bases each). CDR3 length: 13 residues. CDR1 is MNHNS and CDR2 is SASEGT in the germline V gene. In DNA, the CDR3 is TGTGCCGCCGCCCAGGGGGGGGAAGAGGCCCAGTACTTC. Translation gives CAAAQGGEEAQYF.

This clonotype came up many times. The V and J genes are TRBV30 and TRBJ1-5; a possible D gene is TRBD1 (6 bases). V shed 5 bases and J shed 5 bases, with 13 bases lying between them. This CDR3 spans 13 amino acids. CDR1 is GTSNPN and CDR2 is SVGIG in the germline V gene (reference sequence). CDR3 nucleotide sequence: TGTGCCTGGGCGACCCGGACAGATCAGCCCCAGCATTTT. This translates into CAWATRTDQPQHF.

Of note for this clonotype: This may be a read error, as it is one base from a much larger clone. The CDR3, as DNA: TGTGCCAGCAGCAATCAGGGGCGGGACTCTGGAGACACCATATATTTT. This translates into CASSNQGRDSGDTIYF. This rearrangement joins TRBV12-3 or TRBV12-4 to TRBJ1-3; TRBD1 is a possible D gene (6 bases). The CDR3 has 16 amino acids.

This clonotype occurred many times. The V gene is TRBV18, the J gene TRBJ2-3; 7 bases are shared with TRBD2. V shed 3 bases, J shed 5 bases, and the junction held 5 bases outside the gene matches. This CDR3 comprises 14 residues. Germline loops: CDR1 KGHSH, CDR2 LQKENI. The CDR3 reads CASSPRLAVDTQYF. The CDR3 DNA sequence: TGTGCCAGCTCACCCCGACTAGCAGTAGATACGCAGTATTTT. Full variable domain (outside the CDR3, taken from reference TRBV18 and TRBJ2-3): NAGVMQNPRHLVRRRGQEARLRCSPMKGHSHVYWYRQLPEEGLKFMVYLQKENIIDESGMPKERFSAEFPKEGPSILRIQQVVRGDSAAYFCASSPRLAVDTQYFGPGTRLTVL.

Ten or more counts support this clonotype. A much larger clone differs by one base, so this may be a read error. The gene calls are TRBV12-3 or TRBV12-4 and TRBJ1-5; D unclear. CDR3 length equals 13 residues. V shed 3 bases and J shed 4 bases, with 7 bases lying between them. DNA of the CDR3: TGTGCCAGCAGTTTCTCGGGAAATCAGCCCCAGCATTTT. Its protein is CASSFSGNQPQHF.

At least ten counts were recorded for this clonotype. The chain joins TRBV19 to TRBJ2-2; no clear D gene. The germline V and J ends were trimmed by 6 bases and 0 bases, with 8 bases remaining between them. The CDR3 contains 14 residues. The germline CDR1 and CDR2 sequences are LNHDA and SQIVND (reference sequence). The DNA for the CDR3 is TGTGCCAGTAGGAGGCGGCCGAACACCGGGGAGCTGTTTTTT. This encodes CASRRRPNTGELFF.

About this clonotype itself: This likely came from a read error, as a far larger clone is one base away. CDR3 in amino acids: CAGSRSGNTGELFF. The DNA of the CDR3 is TGTGCCGGCAGCCGCAGCGGAAACACCGGGGAGCTGTTTTTT. The chain combines TRBV11-3 with TRBJ2-2; possible D gene TRBD2, 5 bases. The CDR3 is made up of 14 amino acids. The germline gives CDR1 SGHNT, CDR2 YENEEA.

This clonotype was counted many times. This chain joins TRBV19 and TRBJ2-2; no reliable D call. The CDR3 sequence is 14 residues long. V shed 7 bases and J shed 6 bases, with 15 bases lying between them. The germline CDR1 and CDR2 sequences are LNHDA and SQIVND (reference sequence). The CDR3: CASTSRPGAGELFF. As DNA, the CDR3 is TGTGCCAGTACGAGTCGCCCCGGCGCCGGGGAGCTGTTTTTT.

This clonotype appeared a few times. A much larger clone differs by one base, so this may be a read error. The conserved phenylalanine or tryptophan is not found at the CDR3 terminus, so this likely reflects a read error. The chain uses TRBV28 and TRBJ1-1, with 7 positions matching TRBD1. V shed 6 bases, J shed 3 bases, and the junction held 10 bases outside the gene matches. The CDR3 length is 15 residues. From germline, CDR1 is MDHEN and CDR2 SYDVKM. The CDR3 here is CASRETGLADTEAFL. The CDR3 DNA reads TGTGCCAGCAGGGAGACAGGGCTTGCGGACACTGAAGCTTTCCTT.

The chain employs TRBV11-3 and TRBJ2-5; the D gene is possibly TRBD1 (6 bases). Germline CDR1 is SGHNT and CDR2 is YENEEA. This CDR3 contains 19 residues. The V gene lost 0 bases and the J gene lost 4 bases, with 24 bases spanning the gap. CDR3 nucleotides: TGTGCCAGCAGCTTAGATGGAGAGCACAGGGCACACCGGGGAGAGACCCAGTACTTC. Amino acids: CASSLDGEHRAHRGETQYF.

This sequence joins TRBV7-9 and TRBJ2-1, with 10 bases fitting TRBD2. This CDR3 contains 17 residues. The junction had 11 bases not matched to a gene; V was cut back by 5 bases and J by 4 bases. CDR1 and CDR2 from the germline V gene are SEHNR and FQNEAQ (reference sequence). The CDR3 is CASSPSRLSGRYNEQFF. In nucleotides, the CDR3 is TGTGCCAGCAGCCCTTCCCGGCTTAGCGGGAGGTACAATGAGCAGTTCTTC.

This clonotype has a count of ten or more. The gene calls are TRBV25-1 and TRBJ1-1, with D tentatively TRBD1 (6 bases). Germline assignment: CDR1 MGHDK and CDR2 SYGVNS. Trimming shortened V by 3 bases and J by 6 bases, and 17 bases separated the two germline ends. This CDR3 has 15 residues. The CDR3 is CASSEMGHGGAEAFF. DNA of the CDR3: TGTGCCAGCAGTGAGATGGGACACGGAGGCGCTGAAGCTTTCTTT. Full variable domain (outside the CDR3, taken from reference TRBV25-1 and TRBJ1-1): EADIYQTPRYLVIGTGKKITLECSQTMGHDKMYWYQQDPGMELHLIHYSYGVNSTEKGDLSSESTVSRIRTEHFPLTLESARPSHTSQYLCASSEMGHGGAEAFFGQGTRLTVV.

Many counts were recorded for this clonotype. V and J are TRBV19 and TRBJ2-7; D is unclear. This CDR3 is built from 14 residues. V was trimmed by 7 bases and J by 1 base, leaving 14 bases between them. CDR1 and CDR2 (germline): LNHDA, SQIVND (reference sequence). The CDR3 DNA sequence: TGTGCCAGTAAGGTGGCAGGTCAATCCTACGAGCAGTACTTC. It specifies CASKVAGQSYEQYF.

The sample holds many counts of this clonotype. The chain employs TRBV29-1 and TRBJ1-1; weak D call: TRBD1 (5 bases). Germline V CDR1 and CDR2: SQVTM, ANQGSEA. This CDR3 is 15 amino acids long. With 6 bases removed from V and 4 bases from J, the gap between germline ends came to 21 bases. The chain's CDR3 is CSVGKAGRASTEAFF. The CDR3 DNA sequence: TGCAGCGTGGGGAAGGCGGGCAGGGCTAGCACTGAAGCTTTCTTT.

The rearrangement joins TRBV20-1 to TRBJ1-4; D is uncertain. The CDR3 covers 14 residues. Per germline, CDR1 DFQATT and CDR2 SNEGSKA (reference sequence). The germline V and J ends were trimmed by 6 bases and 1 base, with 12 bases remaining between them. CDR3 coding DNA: TGCAGTGCAATGACGCCAGGAACTAATGAAAAACTGTTTTTT. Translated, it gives CSAMTPGTNEKLFF.

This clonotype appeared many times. The CDR3 reads CASRSGASGSREQYF. DNA of the CDR3: TGTGCCAGCAGATCTGGTGCTAGCGGGAGTCGGGAGCAGTACTTC. The chain is built from TRBV28 and TRBJ2-7; TRBD2 agrees at 10 bases. The CDR3 has 15 residues. With V trimmed by 6 bases and J by 7 bases, 12 bases remained unmatched. CDR1 and CDR2 from the germline V gene are MDHEN and SYDVKM.

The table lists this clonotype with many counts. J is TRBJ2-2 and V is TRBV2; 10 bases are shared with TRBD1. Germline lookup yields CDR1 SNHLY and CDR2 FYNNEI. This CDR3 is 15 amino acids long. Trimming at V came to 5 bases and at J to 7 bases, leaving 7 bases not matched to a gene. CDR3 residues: CASSPSTGGHGELFF. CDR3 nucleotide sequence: TGTGCCAGCAGTCCCTCGACAGGGGGCCACGGGGAGCTGTTTTTT.

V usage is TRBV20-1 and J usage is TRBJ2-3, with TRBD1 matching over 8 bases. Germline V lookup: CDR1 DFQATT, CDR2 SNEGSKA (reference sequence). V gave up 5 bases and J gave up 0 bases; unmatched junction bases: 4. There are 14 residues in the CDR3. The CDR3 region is CSALDRASTDTQYF. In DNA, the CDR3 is TGCAGTGCTTTGGACAGGGCCAGCACAGATACGCAGTATTTT.

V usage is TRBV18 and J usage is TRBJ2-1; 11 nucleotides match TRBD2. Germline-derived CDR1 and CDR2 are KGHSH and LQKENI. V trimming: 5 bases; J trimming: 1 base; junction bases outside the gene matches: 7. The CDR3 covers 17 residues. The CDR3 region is CASSSRTSGSSYNEQFF. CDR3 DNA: TGTGCCAGCTCATCCCGGACTAGCGGGTCGTCCTACAATGAGCAGTTCTTC.

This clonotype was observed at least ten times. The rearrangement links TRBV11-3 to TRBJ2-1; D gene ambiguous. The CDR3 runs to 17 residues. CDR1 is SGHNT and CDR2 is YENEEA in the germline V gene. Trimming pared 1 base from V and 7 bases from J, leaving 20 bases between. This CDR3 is CASSLARNDGESNEQFF. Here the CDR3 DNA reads TGTGCCAGCAGCTTAGCAAGGAATGATGGGGAATCGAATGAGCAGTTCTTC.

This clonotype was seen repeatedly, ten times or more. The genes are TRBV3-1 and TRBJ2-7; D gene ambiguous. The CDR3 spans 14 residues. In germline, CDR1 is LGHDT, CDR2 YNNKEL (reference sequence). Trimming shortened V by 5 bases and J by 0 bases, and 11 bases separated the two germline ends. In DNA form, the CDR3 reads TGTGCCAGCAGCTCGAGAGGAAACTCCTACGAGCAGTACTTC. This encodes CASSSRGNSYEQYF.

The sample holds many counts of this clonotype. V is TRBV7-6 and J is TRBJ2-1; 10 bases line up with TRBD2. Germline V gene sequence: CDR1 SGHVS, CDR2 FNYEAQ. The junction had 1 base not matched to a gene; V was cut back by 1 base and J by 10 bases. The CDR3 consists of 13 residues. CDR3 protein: CASSLELAGEQFF. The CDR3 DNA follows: TGTGCCAGCAGCTTAGAACTAGCGGGGGAGCAGTTCTTC.

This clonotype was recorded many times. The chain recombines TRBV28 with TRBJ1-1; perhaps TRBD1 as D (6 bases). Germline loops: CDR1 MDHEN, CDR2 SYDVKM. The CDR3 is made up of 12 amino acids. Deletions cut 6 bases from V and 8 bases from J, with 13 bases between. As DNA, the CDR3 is TGTGCCAGCAGCCTACGACAGGCGGAAGCTTTCTTT. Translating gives CASSLRQAEAFF.